This T cell receptor beta chain was identified during a study of T cell responses to AZD1222 COVID-19 vaccine. Using immunoSEQ multiplex PCR, the repertoire was profiled, and TCRdb retains in-frame clones only, with some absent. The table has roughly 100,000 clones, about 88% seen once; the top ten hold 4% to 6%. The CDR3 consists of 12 residues. V dropped 0 bases and J dropped 1 base, with 0 bases sitting between them. Looked up from germline, CDR1 is LNHDA and CDR2 is SQIVND (reference sequence). Specimen: peripheral blood, collected on day 0 of AZD1222 vaccination. The source is an adult in good health. The rearrangement joins TRBV19 to TRBJ2-5; no clear D gene. CDR3 protein: CASSIDQETQYF. CDR3 nucleotides: TGTGCCAGTAGTATAGACCAAGAGACCCAGTACTTC. Drawing the rest from reference TRBV19 and TRBJ2-5, the complete variable domain is DGGITQSPKYLFRKEGQNVTLSCEQNLNHDAMYWYRQDPGQGLRLIYYSQIVNDFQKGDIAEGYSVSREKKESFPLTVTSAQKNPTAFYLCASSIDQETQYFGPGTRLLVL.